The TCR beta chain described here comes from a study of shared clonotypes between healthy human individuals. Genomic DNA from each subset was divided evenly over several immunoSEQ plates. The method was immunoSEQ multiplex PCR; TCRdb's version includes in-frame clones alone and lacks a portion of them. The sample includes about 1.5 million clones, roughly 96% of them seen just once. This receptor was obtained from a man aged 30 to 39 in good health. The sample comprised naive CD4+ T cells sorted from blood. Subset specified: CD45RA+ positively selected.

As DNA, the CDR3 is TGTGCCAGCAGCAGACCGGGACAGAAATTCGCCGGGGAGCTGTTTTTT. Protein sequence: CASSRPGQKFAGELFF. This chain connects TRBV5-6 to TRBJ2-2, with 7 bases aligning to TRBD1. This CDR3 region has 16 residues. The ends lost 4 bases at V and 6 bases at J; junction bases unmatched: 12. Per the germline V gene, CDR1 is SGHDT and CDR2 is YYEEEE.